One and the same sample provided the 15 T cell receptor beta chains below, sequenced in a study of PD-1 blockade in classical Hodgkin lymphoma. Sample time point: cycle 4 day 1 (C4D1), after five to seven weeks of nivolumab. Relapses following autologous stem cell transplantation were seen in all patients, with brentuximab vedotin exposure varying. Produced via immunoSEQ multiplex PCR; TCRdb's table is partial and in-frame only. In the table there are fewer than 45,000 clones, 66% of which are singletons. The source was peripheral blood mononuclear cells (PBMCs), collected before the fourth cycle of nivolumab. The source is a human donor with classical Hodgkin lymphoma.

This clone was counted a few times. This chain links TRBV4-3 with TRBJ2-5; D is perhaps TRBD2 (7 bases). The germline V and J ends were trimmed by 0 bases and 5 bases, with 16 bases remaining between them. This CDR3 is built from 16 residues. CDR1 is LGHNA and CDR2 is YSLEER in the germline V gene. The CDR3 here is CASSQDLAARGETQYF. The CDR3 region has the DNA TGCGCCAGCAGCCAAGATCTAGCGGCTAGGGGGGAGACCCAGTACTTC.

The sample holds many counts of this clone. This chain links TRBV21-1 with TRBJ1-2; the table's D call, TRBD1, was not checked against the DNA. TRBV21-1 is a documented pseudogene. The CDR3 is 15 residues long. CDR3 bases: TGTGCCAGCAGCAAAGCTGGGACAGGGGATCGCGGCTACACCTTC. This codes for CASSKAGTGDRGYTF.

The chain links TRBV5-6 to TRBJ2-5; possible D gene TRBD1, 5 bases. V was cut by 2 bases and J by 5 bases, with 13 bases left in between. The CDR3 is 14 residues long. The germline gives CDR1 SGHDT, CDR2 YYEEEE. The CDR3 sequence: CASSLVVGVETQYF. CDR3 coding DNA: TGTGCCAGCAGCTTAGTGGTAGGGGTGGAGACCCAGTACTTC.

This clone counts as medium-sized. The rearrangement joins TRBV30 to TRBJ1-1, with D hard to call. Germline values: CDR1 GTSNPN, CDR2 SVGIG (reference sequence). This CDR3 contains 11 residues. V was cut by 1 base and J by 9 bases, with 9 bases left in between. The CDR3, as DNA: TGTGCCTGGAGTGACCCTCTTAAAGCTTTCTTT. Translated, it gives CAWSDPLKAFF.

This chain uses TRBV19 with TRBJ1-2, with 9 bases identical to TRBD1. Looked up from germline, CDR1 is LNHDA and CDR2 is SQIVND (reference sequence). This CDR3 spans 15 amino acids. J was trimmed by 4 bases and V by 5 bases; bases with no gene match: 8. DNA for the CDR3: TGTGCCAGTAGTCTCGGACAGGGGAATACCTATGGCTACACCTTC. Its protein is CASSLGQGNTYGYTF.

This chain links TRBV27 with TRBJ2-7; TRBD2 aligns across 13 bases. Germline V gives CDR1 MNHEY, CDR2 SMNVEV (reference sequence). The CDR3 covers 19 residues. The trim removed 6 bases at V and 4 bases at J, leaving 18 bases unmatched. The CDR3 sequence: CASSRRGLAGAHSKYEQYF. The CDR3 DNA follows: TGTGCCAGCAGCCGGCGAGGACTAGCGGGGGCCCACTCTAAGTACGAGCAGTACTTC.

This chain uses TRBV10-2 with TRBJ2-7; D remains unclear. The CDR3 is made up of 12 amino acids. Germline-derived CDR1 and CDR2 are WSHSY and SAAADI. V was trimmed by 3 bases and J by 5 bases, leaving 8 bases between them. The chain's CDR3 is CASSDFTDEQYF. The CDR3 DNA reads TGCGCCAGCAGTGATTTCACGGACGAGCAGTACTTC.

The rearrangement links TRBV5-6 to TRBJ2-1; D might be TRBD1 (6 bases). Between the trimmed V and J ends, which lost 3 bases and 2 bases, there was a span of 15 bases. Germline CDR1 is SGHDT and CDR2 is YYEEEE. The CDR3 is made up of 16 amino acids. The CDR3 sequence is CASSWRQRGTYNEQFF. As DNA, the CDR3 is TGTGCCAGCAGCTGGAGACAGAGGGGGACCTACAATGAGCAGTTCTTC.

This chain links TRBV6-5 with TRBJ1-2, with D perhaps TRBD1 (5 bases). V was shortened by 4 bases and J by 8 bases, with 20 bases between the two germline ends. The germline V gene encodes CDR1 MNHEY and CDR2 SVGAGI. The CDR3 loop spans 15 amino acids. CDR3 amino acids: CASSWGGLNQGGYTF. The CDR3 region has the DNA TGTGCCAGCAGTTGGGGGGGACTTAACCAGGGAGGCTACACCTTC.

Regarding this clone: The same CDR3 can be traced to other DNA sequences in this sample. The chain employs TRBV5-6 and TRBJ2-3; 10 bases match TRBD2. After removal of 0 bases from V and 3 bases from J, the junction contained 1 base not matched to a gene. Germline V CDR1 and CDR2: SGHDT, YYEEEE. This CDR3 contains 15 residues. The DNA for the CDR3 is TGTGCCAGCAGCTTGGTAGCGGGAGGAACAGATACGCAGTATTTT. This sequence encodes CASSLVAGGTDTQYF.

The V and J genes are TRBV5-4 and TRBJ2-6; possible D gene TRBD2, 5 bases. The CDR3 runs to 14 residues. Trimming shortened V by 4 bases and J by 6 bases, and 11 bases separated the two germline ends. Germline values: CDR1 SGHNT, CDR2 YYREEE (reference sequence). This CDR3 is CASSLNREANVLTF. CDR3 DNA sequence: TGTGCCAGCAGCCTGAACCGGGAGGCCAACGTCCTGACTTTC.

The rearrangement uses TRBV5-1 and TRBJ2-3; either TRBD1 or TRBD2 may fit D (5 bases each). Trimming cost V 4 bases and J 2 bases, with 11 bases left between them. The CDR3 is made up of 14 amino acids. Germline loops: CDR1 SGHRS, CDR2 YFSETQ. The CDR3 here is CASSGDGTTDTQYF. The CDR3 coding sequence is TGCGCCAGCAGCGGGGACGGGACCACAGATACGCAGTATTTT.

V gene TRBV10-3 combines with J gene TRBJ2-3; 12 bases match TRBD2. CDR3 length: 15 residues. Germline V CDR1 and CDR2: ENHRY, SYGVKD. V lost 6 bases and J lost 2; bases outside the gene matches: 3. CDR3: CAIRRLAGVTDTQYF. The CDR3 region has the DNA TGTGCCATCAGACGACTAGCGGGGGTCACAGATACGCAGTATTTT.

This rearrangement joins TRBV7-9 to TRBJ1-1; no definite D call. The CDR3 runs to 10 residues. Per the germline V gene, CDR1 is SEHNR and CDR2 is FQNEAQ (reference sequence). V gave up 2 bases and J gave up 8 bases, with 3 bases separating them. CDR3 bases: TGTGCCAGCAGCTTATACGAAGCTTTCTTT. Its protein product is CASSLYEAFF.

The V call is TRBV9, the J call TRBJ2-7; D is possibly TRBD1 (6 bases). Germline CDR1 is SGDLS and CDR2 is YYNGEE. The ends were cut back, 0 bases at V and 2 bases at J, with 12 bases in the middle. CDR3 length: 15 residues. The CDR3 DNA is TGTGCCAGCAGCGTAGAAGGATCAGGGGCCTACGAGCAGTACTTC. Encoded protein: CASSVEGSGAYEQYF.